Sequencing of this TCR beta chain was carried out in a study of T cells in Graves' hyperthyroidism and ophthalmopathy. This CDR3 is built from 14 residues. Germline values: CDR1 MNHEY, CDR2 SMNVEV (reference sequence). Trimming removed 4 bases from V and 5 bases from J; junction bases left unmatched: 4. Researchers took RNA transcripts and amplified the TCR beta CDR3 regions from them. With the HTBI primer set, the TCR CDR3 went through a first round of RT-PCR. A single record per CDR3 protein comes from TCRdb applying MiXCR to the multiplex PCR reads. The profile covers under 350,000 distinct CDR3 sequences, with about 20% appearing a single time and less than 65% taken by the ten largest. This clonotype occurred a few times.

J is TRBJ2-2 and V is TRBV27; 7 bases match TRBD1. The sample taken for sequencing was blood. The receptor's source is a woman aged 50 to 60 with Graves' hyperthyroidism. CDR3 DNA sequence: TGTGCCAGCAGTTCAGACAGGGCAACCGGGGAGCTGTTTTTT. Its translation: CASSSDRATGELFF.